This T cell receptor (beta chain) appears in the sequencing data of a study of shared clonotypes between healthy human individuals. The study's findings and limits: Incompleteness in sorted-subset sequencing, despite large depth, was shown by rarefaction. In contrast to clonotypes shared by all four donors, non-shared clonotypes had lower generation probabilities.

Generated by immunoSEQ multiplex PCR, the TCRdb table keeps only in-frame clones and is missing some. The sample lists about 1 million clones; roughly 80% were seen once. CD4+ cell separation produced CD45RA+ naive and CD45RA-negative memory subsets. With respect to this clone: Antigen specificity is unknown.

V lost 5 bases and J lost 6; bases outside the gene matches: 12. This CDR3 region has 15 residues. Germline V gene sequence: CDR1 MNHEY, CDR2 SVGAGI. This rearrangement joins TRBV6-5 to TRBJ2-7; 8 bases fit TRBD2. The clonotype originates from a young man in good health. Sample: memory CD4+ T cells sorted from blood. Described subset: CD45RA-negative fraction. The CDR3 coding sequence is TGTGCCAGCAGTCGGGGGAGCGGGAGTGCGGGCGAGCAGTACTTC. Its translation: CASSRGSGSAGEQYF.